This T cell receptor beta chain was recorded in a study of graft-versus-host responses after intestinal transplantation. Study summary: Tacrolimus plus steroids were given to all recipients for roughly three years, preceded by anti-thymocyte globulin induction.

The method was immunoSEQ multiplex PCR; TCRdb's version includes in-frame clones alone and lacks a portion of them. The repertoire holds under 20,000 clones, with around 40% as singletons. Researchers placed some 200,000 CFSE-labeled responder cells in culture with some 200,000 irradiated, violet-dye-labeled stimulator cells. The germline V gene encodes CDR1 MDHEN and CDR2 SYDVKM. Deletions cut 6 bases from V and 1 base from J, with 4 bases between. The CDR3 consists of 12 residues. About this clone itself: A read error is possible here, since a much larger clone lies one base away.

The study, taken as a whole, reports: The recipient marrow held GvH clones, and some of them showed up first in ileum or blood.

This TCR came from a human patient who was an organ donor for intestinal transplantation. The chain carries TRBV28 and TRBJ1-5; D is unresolved. Source: alloreactive CD4+ T cells from a mixed lymphocyte reaction culture, taken before transplantation. This sample's subset: CFSE-low proliferating T cells sorted from roughly six-day pre-transplant mixed lymphocyte reaction (GvH or HvG direction). The CDR3 sequence: CASRDSNQPQHF. CDR3 sequence (DNA): TGTGCCAGCAGGGACAGCAATCAGCCCCAGCATTTT.